This T cell receptor (beta chain) was sequenced during a study of OX40 agonist ivuxolimab in advanced cancers. Study overall: Patients were around 83% male with ages roughly 23 to 90, mean about 60. General study findings and limits: Fewer expanded clones were found on average in CD4+ than in CD8+ T cells. Patients who responded partially at 0.1-3.0 mg/kg showed clonal expansion ranking among the lowest.

Any history of autoimmune disease or systemic immunosuppression disqualified patients. Libraries were prepared by immunoSEQ multiplex PCR; TCRdb keeps only in-frame clonotypes and omits some of them. The sample yields some 100,000 clones, around 94% seen once. V lost 7 bases to trimming and J lost 5 bases; unmatched junction nucleotides: 7. The CDR3 totals 12 residues. The germline V gene encodes CDR1 SQVTM and CDR2 ANQGSEA. On this clone: Antigen: not known.

V usage is TRBV29-1 and J usage is TRBJ1-1; 7 bases agree with TRBD1. Specimen: CD4+ or CD8+ T cells sorted from blood, collected in a trial of the OX40 agonist ivuxolimab. The TCR sequence derives from an adult with an advanced solid tumor such as melanoma, head and neck, liver or kidney cancer. The CDR3 DNA reads TGCAGCGCGCAGACAGGGCCAACTGAAGCTTTCTTT. It codes for CSAQTGPTEAFF.